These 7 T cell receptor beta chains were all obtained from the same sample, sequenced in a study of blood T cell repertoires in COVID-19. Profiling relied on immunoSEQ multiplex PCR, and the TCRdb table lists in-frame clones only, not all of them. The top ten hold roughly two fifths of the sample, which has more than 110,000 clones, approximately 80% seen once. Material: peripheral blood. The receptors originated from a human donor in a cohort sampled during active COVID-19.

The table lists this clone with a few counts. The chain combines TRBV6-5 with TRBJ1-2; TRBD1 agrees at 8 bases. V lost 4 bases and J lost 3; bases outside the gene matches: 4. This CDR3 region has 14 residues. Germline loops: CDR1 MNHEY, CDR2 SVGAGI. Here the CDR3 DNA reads TGTGCCAGCAGTTCAGGGGGCGTCGACTATGGCTACACCTTC. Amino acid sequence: CASSSGGVDYGYTF.

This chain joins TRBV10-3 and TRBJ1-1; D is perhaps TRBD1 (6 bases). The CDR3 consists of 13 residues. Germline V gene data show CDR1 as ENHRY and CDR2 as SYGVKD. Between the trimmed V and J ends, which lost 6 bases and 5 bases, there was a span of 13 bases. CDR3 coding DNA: TGTGCCATCAGGGGGGCGACGAGGACTGAAGCTTTCTTT. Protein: CAIRGATRTEAFF.

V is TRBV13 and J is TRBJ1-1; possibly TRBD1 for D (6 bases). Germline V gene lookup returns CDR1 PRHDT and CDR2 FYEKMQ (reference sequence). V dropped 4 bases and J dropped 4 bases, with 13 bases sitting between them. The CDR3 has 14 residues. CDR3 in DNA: TGTGCCAGCAGCTCGGCAGGGGAGTTCACTGAAGCTTTCTTT. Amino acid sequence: CASSSAGEFTEAFF.

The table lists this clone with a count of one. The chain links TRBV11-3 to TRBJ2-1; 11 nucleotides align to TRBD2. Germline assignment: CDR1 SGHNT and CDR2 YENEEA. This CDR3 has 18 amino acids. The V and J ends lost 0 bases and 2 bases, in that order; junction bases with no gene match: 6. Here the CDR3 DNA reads TGTGCCAGCAGCTTAGAACTAGCGGGAGACAATACCTACAATGAGCAGTTCTTC. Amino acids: CASSLELAGDNTYNEQFF.

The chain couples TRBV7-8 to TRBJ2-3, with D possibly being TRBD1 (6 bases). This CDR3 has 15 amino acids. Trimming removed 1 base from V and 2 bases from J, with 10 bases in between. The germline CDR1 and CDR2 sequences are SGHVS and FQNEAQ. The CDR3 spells CASSLGQDFTDTQYF. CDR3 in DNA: TGTGCCAGCAGCTTAGGACAGGATTTCACAGATACGCAGTATTTT.

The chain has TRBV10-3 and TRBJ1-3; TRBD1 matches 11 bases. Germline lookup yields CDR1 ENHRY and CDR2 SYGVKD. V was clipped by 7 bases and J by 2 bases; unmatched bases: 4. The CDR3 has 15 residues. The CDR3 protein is CAIKTDRGPGNTIYF. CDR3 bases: TGTGCCATCAAGACGGACAGGGGGCCTGGAAACACCATATATTTT.

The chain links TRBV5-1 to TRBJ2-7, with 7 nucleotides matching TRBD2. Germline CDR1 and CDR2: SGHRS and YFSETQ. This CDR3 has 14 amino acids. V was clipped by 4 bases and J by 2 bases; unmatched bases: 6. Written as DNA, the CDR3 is TGCGCCAGCAGCACAACGGGGGGAGCCTACGAGCAGTACTTC. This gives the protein CASSTTGGAYEQYF.